This TCR beta chain was profiled in a study of T cell responses to AZD1222 COVID-19 vaccine (dated by TCRdb to the early 2020s). For the study in its entirety: AZD1222 recipients with second doses at about 4 weeks or about 12 weeks were pooled, because spike-specific TCR depth and breadth did not differ between schedules. TCR sequencing was performed for roughly 250 trial participants, of whom around 200 were given two doses of AZD1222 and some 26 were given two doses of MenACWY control vaccine. Trial participants were enrolled by age into subgroups of 18-55, 56-69 and 70-plus years, and around 140, 26 and 57 TCR-sequenced participants, respectively, were included in these subgroups. The study at large found these results: A significant rise in spike-specific TCR breadth and depth was observed after two AZD1222 doses relative to day 0 and relative to MenACWY recipients. Because no day 14 peak-response samples were available, repertoires were characterized only after the peak T cell response. Conclusions about previously exposed vaccinees are limited because only six or seven AZD1222 recipients were SARS-CoV-2 seropositive at baseline. In the small 56-69-year group, the increase in depth fell short of significance, most likely because of low power. Most participants were white British and females outnumbered males, and the authors suggested that clonal diversity may have been underestimated. Reportedly, almost half of the unique spike-specific TCRs recognized epitopes lying outside the regions that are mutated in the B.1.351 and B.1.1.7 variants. The whole spike protein was spanned by vaccine-associated CD4 TCRs, and dominant responses were seen in regions 160-218 and 743-854.

The CDR3 measures 14 amino acids from cysteine to phenylalanine. Just CDR3 DNA is preserved here, 42 bases in frame from base 1. Trimming costs V 4 bases and J 0 bases, and their ends lie 10 bases apart. CDR1 and CDR2, per the germline V gene, are SQVTM and ANQGSEA. This specimen's time point label, interpreted: baseline before first vaccination. The vaccinee samples were drawn from two UK trials, COV001 and COV002, one of which was a single-blind randomized controlled phase 2/3 trial testing AZD1222 (ChAdOx1 nCoV-19) in healthy adults. For TCRbeta chain sequencing, PBMC samples were collected from trial participants at day 0 and at day 28 after the second dose. The CDR3 regions of human TCRbeta chains were subjected to immunosequencing. Per the source publication's procedure: Repertoire TCRs were checked for matches against a reference library of SARS-CoV-2-specific TCRs that had been generated using the MIRA antigen-specificity platform. Breadth was defined as the fraction of unique TCRs that were SARS-CoV-2-associated. Depth was defined as the fraction of total T cells that were SARS-CoV-2-associated. Using the MIRA data, every spike-specific TCR was mapped to the spike region that the TCR reacted to and assigned to either a CD4 or a CD8 class. Log10-transformed breadth and depth values were compared by one-way ANOVA with Sidak's multiple comparisons tests. This immuneACCESS table, as held by TCRdb, lists in-frame sequences with V and J called but not all clones. Of the missing ones, under half trace to an unresolved V gene in checked studies; the others have no known cause. D and trimming were read from the DNA, whereas the V and J calls and clone size are those reported in that table. The sample profile shows 100,000 to 120,000 clones; roughly 87% of them were found once. About 3% of the sample comes from the top ten.

With regard to this clone: Its antigen is not yet known. No much larger clonotype is one base removed from it; base qualities were not supplied.

This TCR came from an adult in good health. The chain employs TRBV29-1 and TRBJ1-3; TRBD1 could be the D gene, as 5 bases match. The source material was peripheral blood, sampled on day 0 of AZD1222 vaccination. DNA sequence: TGCAGCGTTGTCGGGGCGAGCTCTGGAAACACCATATATTTT. Translation gives CSVVGASSGNTIYF. Reference TRBV29-1 and TRBJ1-3 genes cover what lies past the CDR3, so the full variable domain is SAVISQKPSRDICQRGTSLTIQCQVDSQVTMMFWYRQQPGQSLTLIATANQGSEATYESGFVIDKFPISRPNLTFSTLTVSNMSPEDSSIYLCSVVGASSGNTIYFGEGSWLTVV.